The 17 T cell receptor beta chains below all came from one sample that was sequenced in a study of OX40 agonist ivuxolimab in advanced cancers. The protocol was immunoSEQ multiplex PCR, while the TCRdb copy is restricted to in-frame clones and leaves out a portion. The repertoire has some 64,000 clones, less than 85% of them found once; the top ten carry approximately 0.49%. This specimen consisted of CD4+ or CD8+ T cells sorted from blood, obtained in a trial of the OX40 agonist ivuxolimab. All receptors derive from an adult with an advanced solid tumor such as melanoma, head and neck, liver or kidney cancer.

This clone appeared once. This sequence joins TRBV11-2 and TRBJ2-7; D unclear. V dropped 4 bases and J dropped 3 bases, with 10 bases sitting between them. CDR3 size: 13 residues. Germline lookup yields CDR1 SGHAT and CDR2 FQNNGV. The CDR3: CASSSPRHYEQYF. The CDR3, as DNA: TGTGCCAGCAGCTCCCCCCGGCACTACGAGCAGTACTTC.

The genes are TRBV30 and TRBJ2-4; 13 bases are a match to TRBD2. The germline V gene encodes CDR1 GTSNPN and CDR2 SVGIG (reference sequence). The CDR3 spans 13 residues. J was trimmed by 7 bases and V by 5 bases; bases with no gene match: 2. The CDR3 loop is CAWGLAGANIQYF. CDR3 coding DNA: TGTGCCTGGGGACTAGCGGGAGCTAACATTCAGTACTTC.

This chain links TRBV2 with TRBJ1-1; D gene ambiguous. The CDR3 loop spans 13 amino acids. The V end lost 6 bases, the J end lost 3 bases, and 11 bases lay between the germline ends. Germline V lookup: CDR1 SNHLY, CDR2 FYNNEI. The CDR3 sequence is CASSKGQDTEAFF. The CDR3 nucleotides read TGTGCCAGCAGCAAGGGCCAGGACACTGAAGCTTTCTTT.

The rearrangement uses TRBV20-1 and TRBJ2-7, with D unresolved. The V gene's germline CDR1 is DFQATT and CDR2 SNEGSKA (reference sequence). This CDR3 region has 11 residues. Trimming removed 3 bases at V and 5 bases at J, with 8 bases between. The CDR3 sequence is CSARDLDEQYF. The CDR3 DNA sequence: TGCAGTGCTAGGGATTTGGACGAGCAGTACTTC.

The rearrangement links TRBV29-1 to TRBJ1-1, with D perhaps TRBD1 (5 bases). Trimming pared 7 bases from V and 2 bases from J, leaving 5 bases between. Germline CDR1 SQVTM, CDR2 ANQGSEA. CDR3 size: 10 residues. CDR3: CSGDNTEAFF. The CDR3 DNA sequence: TGCAGCGGGGACAACACTGAAGCTTTCTTT.

V usage is TRBV7-8 and J usage is TRBJ1-3; D is ambiguous. The length of the CDR3 is 16 residues. CDR1 and CDR2 (germline): SGHVS, FQNEAQ. V was cut by 1 base and J by 5 bases, with 15 bases left in between. In nucleotides, the CDR3 is TGTGCCAGCAGCTTAGTATCCGGAACTCTTCGAAACACCATATATTTT. Protein sequence: CASSLVSGTLRNTIYF.

V and J are TRBV9 and TRBJ2-7, with D hard to call. The V gene's germline CDR1 is SGDLS and CDR2 YYNGEE. V lost 3 bases, J lost 3 bases, and 10 bases lay in between. This CDR3 has 13 amino acids. The CDR3 coding sequence is TGTGCCAGCAGCGCGGTCCCATTCTACGAGCAGTACTTC. Amino acids: CASSAVPFYEQYF.

V usage is TRBV4-1 and J usage is TRBJ1-4; D possibly corresponds to TRBD1 (6 bases). CDR3 length: 19 residues. From germline, CDR1 is MGHRA and CDR2 YSYEKL. V was clipped by 1 base and J by 2 bases, with 20 bases between them. The CDR3 protein is CASSQARAPGEVTNEKLFF. For the CDR3, the DNA is TGCGCCAGCAGCCAAGCCCGGGCGCCAGGGGAAGTCACTAATGAAAAACTGTTTTTT.

The V gene is TRBV5-8, the J gene TRBJ1-5; D ambiguous. The CDR3 is 15 residues long. V lost 0 bases to trimming and J lost 0 bases, with 7 bases between them. Germline V CDR1 and CDR2: SGHTS, YDEGEE. In DNA, the CDR3 is TGTGCCAGCAGCTTGGGATCGGTTAGCAATCAGCCCCAGCATTTT. This sequence encodes CASSLGSVSNQPQHF. Looking up the rest from reference TRBV5-8 and TRBJ1-5 gives the full variable domain: EAGVTQSPTHLIKTRGQQATLRCSPISGHTSVYWYQQALGLGLQFLLWYDEGEERNRGNFPPRFSGRQFPNYSSELNVNALELEDSALYLCASSLGSVSNQPQHFGDGTRLSIL.

This clone was recorded once. The chain employs TRBV15 and TRBJ2-1; D is possibly TRBD2 (6 bases). V lost 0 bases, J lost 6 bases, and 12 bases lay in between. The CDR3 is 15 amino acids. The germline CDR1 and CDR2 sequences are LNHNV and YYDKDF (reference sequence). CDR3 loop: CATSREAGDLNEQFF. The CDR3 DNA reads as TGTGCCACCAGCAGAGAAGCGGGCGACCTCAATGAGCAGTTCTTC. Variable domain in full (rest from reference TRBV15 and TRBJ2-1): DAMVIQNPRYQVTQFGKPVTLSCSQTLNHNVMYWYQQKSSQAPKLLFHYYDKDFNNEADTPDNFQSRRPNTSFCFLDIRSPGLGDTAMYLCATSREAGDLNEQFFGPGTRLTVL.

The rearrangement uses TRBV14 and TRBJ2-3; D tentatively reads TRBD1 or TRBD2 (5 bases each). Trimming cost V 4 bases and J 4 bases, with 9 bases left between them. The CDR3 is made up of 13 amino acids. Germline V gene data show CDR1 as SGHDN and CDR2 as FVKESK. CDR3 loop: CASSRGWADTQYF. CDR3 sequence (DNA): TGTGCCAGCAGCCGGGGGTGGGCAGATACGCAGTATTTT.

The rearrangement joins TRBV6-5 to TRBJ1-5, with D uncertain. The germline V gene encodes CDR1 MNHEY and CDR2 SVGAGI. The V end lost 6 bases, the J end lost 5 bases, and 11 bases lay between the germline ends. The CDR3 has 13 residues. Here the CDR3 DNA reads TGTGCCAGCAGACGGAACTTATATCAGCCCCAGCATTTT. Translated: CASRRNLYQPQHF.

This sequence joins TRBV2 and TRBJ1-4, with unresolved D. The CDR3 has 12 residues. Trimming took 6 bases from V and 8 from J, leaving 10 bases between them. Germline lookup yields CDR1 SNHLY and CDR2 FYNNEI. CDR3 amino acids: CASSLGPEKLFF. For the CDR3, the DNA is TGTGCCAGCAGCCTCGGGCCCGAAAAACTGTTTTTT.

The chain combines TRBV5-6 with TRBJ2-3; D perhaps matches TRBD1 (5 bases). This CDR3 region has 14 residues. Germline CDR1 and CDR2: SGHDT and YYEEEE. V lost 0 bases to trimming and J lost 4 bases, with 9 bases between them. This CDR3 is CASSLAGFADTQYF. The CDR3 DNA reads TGTGCCAGCAGCTTGGCAGGGTTCGCAGATACGCAGTATTTT.

The chain couples TRBV6-1 to TRBJ1-2; D remains ambiguous. Germline V gene sequence: CDR1 MNHNS, CDR2 SASEGT. CDR3 length: 13 amino acids. V lost 2 bases and J 5 bases, leaving 9 bases between the germline ends. Here the CDR3 DNA reads TGTGCCAGCAGTGAACCAGAGTCTTATGGCTACACCTTC. Protein sequence: CASSEPESYGYTF.

The chain links TRBV6-5 to TRBJ1-1; no reliable D call. The CDR3 is 13 residues long. Trimming cost V 6 bases and J 0 bases, with 8 bases left between them. Germline V CDR1 and CDR2: MNHEY, SVGAGI. CDR3 amino acids: CASSYRMNTEAFF. The CDR3 nucleotides read TGTGCCAGCAGCTACCGCATGAACACTGAAGCTTTCTTT.

A note on this clone: Mismatch with germline at one junction end may stem from a read error. The CDR3 nucleotides are TGTGCCAGCAGCCAGCCAACAGGGGGCCGCACAGATACGCAGTATTTT. This encodes CASSQPTGGRTDTQYF. The chain carries TRBV4-1 and TRBJ2-3, with 9 bases identical to TRBD1. The CDR3 runs to 16 residues. The germline V gene has CDR1 MGHRA and CDR2 YSYEKL.